The rows below give T cell receptor beta chains drawn from one sample of a study of T cell changes during pregnancy in multiple sclerosis. Assay used: immunoSEQ multiplex PCR; TCRdb lists only in-frame clones, some missing. The data contain 95,000 to 110,000 clones, less than 95% of them singletons. This specimen consisted of peripheral blood, obtained in the third trimester of pregnancy. Receptor source: a female donor in good health, enrolled as a control in a pregnancy study. The CDR3 runs from the conserved cysteine through the conserved F or W. The D gene is left open where the match is weak. Some rows mark clone size as missing; the rest say once, few, many or name a class of expanded clone.

>TRBV6-8|once|TRBD1|TRBJ2-7
CASSYSGTGDEQYF
TGTGCCAGCAGTTACTCCGGGACAGGGGACGAGCAGTACTTC
>TRBV11-3|-|TRBD1|TRBJ1-6
CASSLFGTGGLGGSPLHF
TGTGCCAGCAGCTTATTTGGGACAGGGGGCTTAGGCGGTTCACCCCTCCACTTT
>TRBV6-6|-|TRBD1|TRBJ1-3
CASSVPGQSSGNTIYF
TGTGCCAGCAGTGTACCGGGACAGAGCTCTGGAAACACCATATATTTT
>TRBV4-2|-|TRBD2|TRBJ2-1
CASSPLADSYNEQFF
TGTGCCAGCAGCCCTCTAGCGGACTCCTACAATGAGCAGTTCTTC
>TRBV25-1|-|TRBD1|TRBJ1-3
CASSRDRTSGNTIYF
TGTGCCAGCAGCCGGGACAGAACCTCTGGAAACACCATATATTTT
>TRBV11-3|-|TRBD1|TRBJ2-3
CASSLRQGGTDTQYF
TGTGCCAGCAGCTTACGACAGGGAGGCACAGATACGCAGTATTTT
>TRBV11-3|-|-|TRBJ1-2
CASSLDPGGYTF
TGTGCCAGCAGCTTAGACCCGGGAGGCTACACCTTC
>TRBV29-1|once|-|TRBJ1-1
CSVVEGAKNTEAFF
TGCAGCGTTGTGGAAGGGGCCAAGAACACTGAAGCTTTCTTT
>TRBV5-4|-|TRBD2|TRBJ2-3
CASSFAGVTDTQYF
TGTGCCAGCAGCTTTGCGGGGGTCACAGATACGCAGTATTTT
>TRBV11-3|-|TRBD1|TRBJ1-2
CASSLKGQVLNGYTF
TGTGCCAGCAGCTTAAAGGGACAGGTCCTTAATGGCTACACCTTC
>TRBV7-3|-|TRBD1|TRBJ1-5
CASSSHSDRRDQPQHF
TGTGCCAGCAGCTCCCACTCGGACAGGAGGGATCAGCCCCAGCATTTT
>TRBV7-9|-|TRBD2|TRBJ2-7
CASSPGLAGTQQYF
TGTGCCAGCAGCCCGGGACTAGCGGGGACCCAGCAGTACTTC
>TRBV5-4|-|TRBD1|TRBJ1-6
CASSLAGGTVLSPLHF
TGTGCCAGCAGCTTGGCCGGCGGGACAGTTTTATCACCCCTCCACTTT
>TRBV7-2|-|-|TRBJ1-4
CASSFNIRQPLDEKLFF
TGTGCCAGCAGCTTTAATATCAGGCAGCCGTTAGATGAAAAACTGTTTTTT
>TRBV7-6|-|TRBD1|TRBJ1-2
CASSGSGQGGNYGYTF
TGTGCCAGCAGCGGATCTGGACAGGGGGGTAACTATGGCTACACCTTC
>TRBV9|-|TRBD1|TRBJ2-5
CASSPRTGTGSLTQYF
TGTGCCAGCAGCCCAAGAACGGGGACAGGGAGTTTGACCCAGTACTTC
>TRBV19|-|-|TRBJ2-1
CASSQGYNEQFF
TGTGCCAGTAGTCAGGGTTACAATGAGCAGTTCTTC
>TRBV5-1|-|TRBD1|TRBJ2-5
CASSADGTGDETQYF
TGCGCCAGCAGCGCGGACGGGACAGGGGACGAGACCCAGTACTTC
>TRBV5-4|-|-|TRBJ2-7
CASSLVAGAANEQYF
TGTGCCAGCAGCTTGGTGGCGGGGGCTGCTAACGAGCAGTACTTC
>TRBV5-8|-|TRBD2|TRBJ2-3
CASSLASGATDTQYF
TGTGCCAGCAGCTTGGCTAGCGGAGCTACAGATACGCAGTATTTT
>TRBV4-3|-|TRBD1|TRBJ1-2
CASSQVTGDYGYTF
TGCGCCAGCAGCCAAGTCACAGGGGACTATGGCTACACCTTC
>TRBV19|once|-|TRBJ2-5
CASSPTTGTRGETQYF
TGTGCCAGTAGTCCTACAACCGGGACTCGGGGAGAGACCCAGTACTTC
>TRBV2|-|TRBD1|TRBJ1-5
CASSILTGGNQPQHF
TGTGCCAGCAGTATTCTGACAGGGGGGAATCAGCCCCAGCATTTT
>TRBV6-6|-|TRBD1|TRBJ1-5
CASNPDRGFYNQPQHF
TGTGCCAGCAACCCGGACAGGGGGTTTTACAATCAGCCCCAGCATTTT
>TRBV7-2|-|-|TRBJ2-7
CASTLVQGGSYEQYF
TGTGCCAGCACCCTCGTACAGGGAGGGTCCTACGAGCAGTACTTC
>TRBV4-3|-|TRBD2|TRBJ2-2
CASSQGTSGHTGELFF
TGCGCCAGCAGCCAAGGGACTAGCGGGCACACCGGGGAGCTGTTTTTT
>TRBV7-2|-|TRBD1|TRBJ1-2
CASSLDPTGGSYGYTF
TGTGCCAGCAGCTTAGACCCGACAGGGGGCAGCTATGGCTACACCTTC
>TRBV4-2|-|-|TRBJ1-2
CASSQEGVMSFSYTF
TGTGCCAGCAGCCAAGAAGGAGTCATGTCCTTTAGCTACACCTTC
>TRBV13|-|TRBD1|TRBJ1-2
CASNLQGNNYGYTF
TGTGCCAGCAACCTACAGGGGAACAACTATGGCTACACCTTC
>TRBV9|-|TRBD1|TRBJ1-3
CASSSSPPSQGLGSGNTIYF
TGTGCCAGCAGCTCAAGCCCCCCATCACAGGGGTTAGGATCTGGAAACACCATATATTTT
>TRBV4-1|-|TRBD1|TRBJ2-7
CASSGGQARNHYEQYF
TGCGCCAGCAGCGGGGGACAGGCCCGAAATCACTACGAGCAGTACTTC
>TRBV15|-|-|TRBJ1-1
CATSRVASATEAFF
TGTGCCACCAGCAGAGTAGCCTCCGCCACTGAAGCTTTCTTT
>TRBV11-2|-|-|TRBJ2-3
CASSLAGSTDTQYF
TGTGCCAGCAGCTTAGCGGGGAGCACAGATACGCAGTATTTT
>TRBV5-8|-|-|TRBJ1-4
CASSPERAGGEKLFF
TGTGCCAGCAGCCCCGAGAGGGCAGGAGGTGAAAAACTGTTTTTT
>TRBV7-3|-|TRBD1|TRBJ2-1
CASSWTGINEQFF
TGTGCCAGCAGCTGGACAGGGATCAATGAGCAGTTCTTC
>TRBV30|-|TRBD1|TRBJ1-5
CAWSQGADQPQHF
TGTGCCTGGTCGCAGGGGGCGGATCAGCCCCAGCATTTT
>TRBV30|once|-|TRBJ1-4
CALQLGRTNEKLFF
TGTGCCTTGCAACTGGGGAGAACTAATGAAAAACTGTTTTTT
>TRBV13|-|TRBD1|TRBJ1-2
CASSSGQGQGNYGYTF
TGTGCCAGCAGCTCCGGACAGGGGCAGGGAAACTATGGCTACACCTTC
>TRBV10-3|few|TRBD1|TRBJ1-1
CAVNSGTANTEAFF
TGTGCCGTCAATTCCGGGACAGCGAACACTGAAGCTTTCTTT
>TRBV11-3|-|-|TRBJ2-3
CASSKLAFPKDTQYF
TGTGCCAGCAGCAAGCTCGCGTTTCCGAAAGATACGCAGTATTTT